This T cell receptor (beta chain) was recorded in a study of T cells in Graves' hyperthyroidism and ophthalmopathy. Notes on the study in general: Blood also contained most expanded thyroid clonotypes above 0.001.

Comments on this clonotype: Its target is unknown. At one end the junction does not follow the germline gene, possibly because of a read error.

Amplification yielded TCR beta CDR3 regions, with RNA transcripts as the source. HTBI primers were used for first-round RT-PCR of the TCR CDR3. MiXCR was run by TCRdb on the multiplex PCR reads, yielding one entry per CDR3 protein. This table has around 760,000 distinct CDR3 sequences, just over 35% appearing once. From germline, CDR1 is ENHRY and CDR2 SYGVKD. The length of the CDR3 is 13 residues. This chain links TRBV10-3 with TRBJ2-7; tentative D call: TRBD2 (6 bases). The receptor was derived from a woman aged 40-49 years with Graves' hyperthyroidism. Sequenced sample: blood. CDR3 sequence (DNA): TGTGCCACCAGTGGACTACGGTCCTACGAGCAGTACTTC. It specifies CATSGLRSYEQYF.